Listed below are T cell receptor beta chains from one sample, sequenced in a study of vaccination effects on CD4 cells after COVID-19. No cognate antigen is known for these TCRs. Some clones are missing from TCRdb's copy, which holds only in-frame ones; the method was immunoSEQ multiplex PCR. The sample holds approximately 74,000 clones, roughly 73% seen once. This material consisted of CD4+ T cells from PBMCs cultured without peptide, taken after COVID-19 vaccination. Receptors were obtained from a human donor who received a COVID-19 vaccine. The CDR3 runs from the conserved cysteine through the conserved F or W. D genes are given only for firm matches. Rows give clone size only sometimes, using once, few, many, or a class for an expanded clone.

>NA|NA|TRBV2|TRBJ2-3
CASTVPGARTDTQYF
TGTGCCAGCACAGTCCCCGGGGCCCGCACAGATACGCAGTATTTT
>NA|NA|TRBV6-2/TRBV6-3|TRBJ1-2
CASSDLTPPWAIF
TGTGCCAGCAGCGACCTAACTCCCCCATGGGCTATCTTC
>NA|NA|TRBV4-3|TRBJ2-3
CASSQDRGTDTQYF
TGCGCCAGCAGCCAAGATCGGGGCACAGATACGCAGTATTTT
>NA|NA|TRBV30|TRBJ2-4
CAWSVQVTNIQYF
TGTGCCTGGAGTGTACAGGTCACCAACATTCAGTACTTC
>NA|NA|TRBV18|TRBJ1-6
CASSGGHPSAGSPLHF
TGTGCCAGCTCGGGGGGACATCCCTCTGCTGGTTCACCCCTCCACTTT
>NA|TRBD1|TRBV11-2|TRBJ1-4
CASSSGQGIGKLFF
TGTGCCAGCAGCTCAGGACAGGGGATCGGAAAACTGTTTTTT
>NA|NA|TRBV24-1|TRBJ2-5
CATSDSGTHDRETQYF
TGTGCCACCAGTGATTCCGGGACGCATGACCGGGAGACCCAGTACTTC
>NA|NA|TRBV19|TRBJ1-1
CASNARRLTGGTEAFF
TGTGCCAGTAATGCCAGGCGCCTAACGGGAGGCACTGAAGCTTTCTTT
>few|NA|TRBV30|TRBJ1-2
CAWSRDYGYTF
TGTGCCTGGAGTCGGGACTATGGCTACACCTTC
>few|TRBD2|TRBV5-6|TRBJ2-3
CASSLVSGGYTQYF
TGTGCCAGCAGCTTGGTCAGCGGGGGTTATACGCAGTATTTT
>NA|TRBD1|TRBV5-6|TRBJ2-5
CASSLRQGGMETQYF
TGTGCCAGCAGCTTGAGACAGGGGGGAATGGAGACCCAGTACTTC
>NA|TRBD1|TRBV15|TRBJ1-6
CATSRRTGLNSPLHF
TGTGCCACCAGCAGACGGACAGGGCTGAATTCACCCCTCCACTTT
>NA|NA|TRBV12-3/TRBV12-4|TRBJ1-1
CASSLAMNTEAFF
TGTGCCAGCAGTTTAGCGATGAACACTGAAGCTTTCTTT
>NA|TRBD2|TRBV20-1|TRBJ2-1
CSASSSGGAGNEQFF
TGCAGTGCTAGTTCGAGCGGGGGGGCAGGCAATGAGCAGTTCTTC
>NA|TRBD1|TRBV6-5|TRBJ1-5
CASKTQGFGNQPQHF
TGTGCCAGCAAAACACAGGGGTTTGGGAATCAGCCCCAGCATTTT
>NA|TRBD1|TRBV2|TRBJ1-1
CASSRRTGQNTEAFF
TGTGCCAGCAGCCGTAGGACAGGGCAGAACACTGAAGCTTTCTTT
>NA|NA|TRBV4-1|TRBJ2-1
CASSQGVLANSFGDEQFF
TGCGCCAGCAGCCAAGGAGTCCTCGCTAACTCCTTTGGCGATGAGCAGTTCTTC
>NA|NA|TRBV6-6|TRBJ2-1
CASSYSPGGNEQFF
TGTGCCAGCAGTTACTCGCCCGGGGGCAATGAGCAGTTCTTC
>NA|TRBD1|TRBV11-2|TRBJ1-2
CASSYSPLTGDYGYTF
TGTGCCAGCAGCTATAGCCCTTTGACAGGGGACTATGGCTACACCTTC
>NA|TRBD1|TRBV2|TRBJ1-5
CASIYIGGQGSNQPQHF
TGTGCCAGCATCTATATCGGGGGACAGGGAAGCAATCAGCCCCAGCATTTT
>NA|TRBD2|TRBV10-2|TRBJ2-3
CASSRLAGGRGDTQYF
TGCGCCAGCAGTAGACTAGCGGGGGGGCGAGGAGATACGCAGTATTTT
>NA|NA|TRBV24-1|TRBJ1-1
CATSDSRRGSGNTEAFF
TGTGCCACCAGTGATAGTAGGAGGGGTTCAGGGAACACTGAAGCTTTCTTT
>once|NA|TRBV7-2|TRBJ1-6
CASSFSRDLFSYNSPLHF
TGTGCCAGCAGCTTTAGCAGGGACCTCTTCTCCTATAATTCACCCCTCCACTTT
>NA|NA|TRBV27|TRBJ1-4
CASRSSKGRGEKLFF
TGTGCCAGCAGGAGCAGTAAGGGACGGGGTGAAAAACTGTTTTTT
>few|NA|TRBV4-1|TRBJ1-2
CASSQAYGNYGYTF
TGCGCCAGCAGCCAAGCATACGGGAACTATGGCTACACCTTC
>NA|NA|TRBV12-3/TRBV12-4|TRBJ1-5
CASSFGDTQPQHF
TGTGCCAGCAGTTTTGGGGATACTCAGCCCCAGCATTTT
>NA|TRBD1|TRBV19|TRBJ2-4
CASTSTGEEHIQYF
TGTGCCTCAACATCGACAGGGGAGGAACACATTCAGTACTTC
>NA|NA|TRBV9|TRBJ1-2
CASSRDPKGYGYTF
TGTGCCAGCAGCAGGGACCCAAAGGGCTATGGCTACACCTTC
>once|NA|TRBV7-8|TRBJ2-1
CASSPLGGEQFF
TGTGCCAGCAGCCCCCTGGGTGGAGAGCAGTTCTTC
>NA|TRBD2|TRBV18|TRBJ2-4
CASSPAGGMGNIQYF
TGTGCCAGCTCACCTGCGGGGGGAATGGGAAACATTCAGTACTTC
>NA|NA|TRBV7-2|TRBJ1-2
CASSKPPPLHDGYTF
TGTGCCAGCAGCAAACCACCACCTCTCCACGACGGCTACACCTTC
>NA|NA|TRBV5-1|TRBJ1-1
CASSLAASMNTEAFF
TGCGCCAGCAGCTTGGCAGCCTCAATGAACACTGAAGCTTTCTTT
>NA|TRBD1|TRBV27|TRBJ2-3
CASSFRQGATDTQYF
TGTGCCAGCAGTTTTAGGCAGGGGGCCACAGATACGCAGTATTTT
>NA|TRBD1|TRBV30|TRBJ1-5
CAWSTGGGQPQHF
TGTGCCTGGAGTACAGGGGGCGGTCAGCCCCAGCATTTT